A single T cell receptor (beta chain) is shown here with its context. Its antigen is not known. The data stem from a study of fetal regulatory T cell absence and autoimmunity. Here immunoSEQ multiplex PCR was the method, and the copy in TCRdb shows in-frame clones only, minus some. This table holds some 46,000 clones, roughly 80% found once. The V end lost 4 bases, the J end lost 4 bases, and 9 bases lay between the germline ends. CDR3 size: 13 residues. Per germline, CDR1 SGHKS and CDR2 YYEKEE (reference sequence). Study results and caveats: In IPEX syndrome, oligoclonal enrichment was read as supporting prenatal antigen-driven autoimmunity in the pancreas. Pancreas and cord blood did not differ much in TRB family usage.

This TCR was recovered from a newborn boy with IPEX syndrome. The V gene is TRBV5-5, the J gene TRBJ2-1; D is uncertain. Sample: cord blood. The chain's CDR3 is CASSATSYNEQFF. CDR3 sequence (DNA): TGTGCCAGCAGCGCAACATCTTACAATGAGCAGTTCTTC.